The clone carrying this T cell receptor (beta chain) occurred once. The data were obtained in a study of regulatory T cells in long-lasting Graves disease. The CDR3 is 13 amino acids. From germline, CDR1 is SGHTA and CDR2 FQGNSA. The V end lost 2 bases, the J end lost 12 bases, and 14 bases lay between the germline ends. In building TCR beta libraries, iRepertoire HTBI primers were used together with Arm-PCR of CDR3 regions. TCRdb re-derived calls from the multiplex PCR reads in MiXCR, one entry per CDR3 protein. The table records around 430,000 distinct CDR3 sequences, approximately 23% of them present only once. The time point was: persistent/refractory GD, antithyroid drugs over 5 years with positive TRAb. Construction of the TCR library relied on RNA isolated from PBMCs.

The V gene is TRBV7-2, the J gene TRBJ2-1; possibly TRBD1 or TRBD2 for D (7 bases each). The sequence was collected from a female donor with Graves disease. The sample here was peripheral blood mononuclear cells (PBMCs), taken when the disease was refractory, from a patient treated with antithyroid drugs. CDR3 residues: CASSLWGGQWQFF. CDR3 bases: TGTGCCAGCAGCTTATGGGGGGGACAGTGGCAGTTCTTC.